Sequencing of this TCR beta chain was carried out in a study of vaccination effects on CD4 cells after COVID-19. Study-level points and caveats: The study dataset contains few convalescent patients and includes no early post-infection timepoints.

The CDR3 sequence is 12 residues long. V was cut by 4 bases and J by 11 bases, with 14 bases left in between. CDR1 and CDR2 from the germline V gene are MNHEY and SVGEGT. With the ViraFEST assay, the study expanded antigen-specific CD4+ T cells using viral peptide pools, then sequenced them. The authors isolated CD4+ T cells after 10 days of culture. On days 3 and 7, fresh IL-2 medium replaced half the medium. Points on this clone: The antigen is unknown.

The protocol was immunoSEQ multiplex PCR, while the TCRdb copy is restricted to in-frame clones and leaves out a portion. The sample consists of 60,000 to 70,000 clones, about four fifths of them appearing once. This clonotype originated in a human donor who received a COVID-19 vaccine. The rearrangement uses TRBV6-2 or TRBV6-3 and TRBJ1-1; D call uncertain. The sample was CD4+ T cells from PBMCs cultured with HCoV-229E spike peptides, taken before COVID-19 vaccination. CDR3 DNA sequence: TGTGCCAGCAGTTTTGGCCGGGCATGGGCTTTCTTT. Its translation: CASSFGRAWAFF.